The source of this T cell receptor beta chain is a study of neurological immune-mediated disorders. TCRdb recomputed calls from the 5' RACE reads with MiXCR, one row per CDR3 protein. Among roughly 28,000 distinct CDR3 sequences listed, roughly an eighth were seen once. There are many counts of this clonotype. Volunteers at a blood bank in Maryland, USA, were the healthy controls. The clonotype was recovered from a man aged 60 to 69 in good health. The sample consisted of PBMCs.

The chain's CDR3 is CASSEDSRASSRYLKETQYF. The CDR3 DNA reads as TGCGCCAGCAGCGAGGACTCGCGGGCCAGCAGCAGATATCTTAAAGAGACCCAGTACTTC. The chain recombines TRBV5-1 with TRBJ2-5, with TRBD2 as a possible D gene (5 bases). There are 20 residues in the CDR3. Per germline, CDR1 SGHRS and CDR2 YFSETQ. Deletions cut 4 bases from V and 3 bases from J, with 31 bases between.